A selection of T cell receptor beta chains follows, all from one sample in a study of CD8+ T cells in alopecia areata. Sequenced by immunoSEQ multiplex PCR; TCRdb stores in-frame clones only, minus some. This table holds about 210,000 clones, about three fifths found once. The sequences come from CD4+ T cells sorted from blood, collected at week 4, from a patient treated with tofacitinib. Receptors originate from a human donor with alopecia areata. Each CDR3 is given with its conserved first and last residue. A D gene is named only where the DNA matches it firmly. A row's size may be missing; if present it is once, few, many or a size class.

V gene,D gene,J gene,clone size,CDR3 protein,CDR3 DNA
TRBV15,TRBD1,TRBJ1-5,-,CATSRGQSNQPQHF,TGTGCCACCAGCAGGGGACAGTCCAATCAGCCCCAGCATTTT
TRBV7-8,-,TRBJ2-3,-,CASSLAWGSTDTQYF,TGTGCCAGCAGCTTGGCATGGGGTAGCACAGATACGCAGTATTTT
TRBV5-1,-,TRBJ1-3,once,CASSQGHSGNTIYF,TGCGCCAGCAGCCAGGGGCACTCTGGAAACACCATATATTTT
TRBV11-2,-,TRBJ2-5,-,CASSLEAGYQYF,TGTGCCAGCAGCTTAGAGGCGGGGTACCAGTACTTC
TRBV11-1,-,TRBJ1-2,-,CASSTGRVSGYTF,TGTGCCAGCAGCACCGGACGGGTTTCGGGCTACACCTTC
TRBV7-3,TRBD1,TRBJ2-2,-,CASSISTGGLTGELFF,TGTGCCAGCAGCATATCCACAGGGGGCCTGACCGGGGAGCTGTTTTTT
TRBV29-1,-,TRBJ2-5,few,CSVAQGQETQYF,TGCAGCGTCGCACAGGGCCAAGAGACCCAGTACTTC
TRBV19,-,TRBJ2-5,-,CAPDKTDHDEETQYF,TGTGCCCCGGACAAAACGGACCACGACGAGGAGACCCAGTACTTC
TRBV5-4,TRBD2,TRBJ2-5,few,CASSLDGASGGAAETQYF,TGTGCCAGCAGCTTGGACGGGGCTAGCGGGGGGGCGGCAGAGACCCAGTACTTC
TRBV20-1,-,TRBJ1-1,-,CSASSVTEAFF,TGCAGTGCTAGTTCGGTCACTGAAGCTTTCTTT
TRBV4-2,TRBD2,TRBJ2-1,-,CASSQASSGGYNEQFF,TGTGCCAGCAGCCAAGCATCTAGCGGGGGGTACAATGAGCAGTTCTTC
TRBV4-2,TRBD1,TRBJ1-6,-,CASSQVRTGNSPLHF,TGTGCCAGCAGCCAAGTTCGGACAGGAAATTCACCCCTCCACTTT
TRBV5-6,-,TRBJ1-6,few,CASSNSTAYNSPLHF,TGTGCCAGCAGCAACAGCACGGCCTATAATTCACCCCTCCACTTT
TRBV30,-,TRBJ1-1,once,CAWSVPNTEAFF,TGTGCCTGGAGTGTCCCGAACACTGAAGCTTTCTTT
TRBV29-1,TRBD1,TRBJ2-3,-,CSVGWDRSTDTQYF,TGCAGCGTTGGGTGGGACAGATCCACAGATACGCAGTATTTT
TRBV7-2,TRBD1,TRBJ1-6,few,CASSNRGNSPLHF,TGTGCCAGCAGTAACAGGGGAAACTCACCCCTCCACTTT
TRBV29-1,-,TRBJ1-1,-,CSVERGSGEVTEAFF,TGCAGCGTTGAAAGGGGAAGCGGAGAGGTAACTGAAGCTTTCTTT
TRBV4-1,-,TRBJ1-2,-,CASSQEVLVNYGYTF,TGCGCCAGCAGCCAAGAGGTATTGGTTAACTATGGCTACACCTTC
TRBV4-1,-,TRBJ2-4,few,CASSQPGEVDIQYF,TGCGCCAGCAGCCAACCCGGGGAGGTGGACATTCAGTACTTC
TRBV30,-,TRBJ1-2,few,CAWSVFRKNYGYTF,TGTGCCTGGAGTGTTTTTCGGAAAAACTATGGCTACACCTTC
TRBV6-4,-,TRBJ1-2,once,CASSQSKYKNYGYTF,TGTGCCAGCAGTCAGAGTAAATACAAAAACTATGGCTACACCTTC
TRBV6-5,TRBD2,TRBJ2-3,-,CASSYSQRVLAGQQYF,TGTGCCAGCAGTTACTCACAGAGGGTACTAGCGGGTCAGCAGTATTTT
TRBV30,-,TRBJ2-5,-,CAWKGYQETQYF,TGTGCCTGGAAGGGGTACCAAGAGACCCAGTACTTC
TRBV6-4,-,TRBJ2-1,-,CASSGRAKSSYNEQFF,TGTGCCAGCAGTGGTCGAGCGAAGAGCTCCTACAATGAGCAGTTCTTC
TRBV29-1,TRBD1,TRBJ2-1,-,CSVQRSAGGNEQFF,TGCAGCGTCCAACGGTCCGCAGGGGGCAATGAGCAGTTCTTC
TRBV18,TRBD1,TRBJ1-6,-,CASSQVAGQGAPLHF,TGTGCCAGCTCCCAGGTAGCTGGACAGGGAGCACCCCTCCACTTT
TRBV29-1,-,TRBJ1-4,few,CSVTFRGANEKLFF,TGCAGCGTTACGTTCAGGGGTGCTAATGAAAAACTGTTTTTT
TRBV2,TRBD1,TRBJ2-4,few,CASSGGQPNIQYF,TGTGCCAGCAGTGGGGGACAGCCAAACATTCAGTACTTC
TRBV11-3,TRBD2,TRBJ2-4,-,CASSLDQLTSGNIAKNIQYF,TGTGCCAGCAGCTTAGACCAACTGACTAGCGGGAATATAGCCAAAAACATTCAGTACTTC
TRBV18,-,TRBJ2-2,many,CASSPPTSLLTGELFF,TGTGCCAGCTCACCACCGACGTCACTCCTCACCGGGGAGCTGTTTTTT
TRBV5-1,-,TRBJ2-3,-,CASKDGNTDTQYF,TGCGCCAGCAAGGATGGGAACACAGATACGCAGTATTTT
TRBV15,-,TRBJ2-4,once,CATSRDSLANRNIQYF,TGTGCCACCAGCAGAGATTCCCTGGCTAATCGGAACATTCAGTACTTC
TRBV4-2,-,TRBJ2-5,few,CASSQETGTRQQYF,TGTGCCAGCAGCCAAGAAACAGGGACGAGACAGCAGTACTTC
TRBV5-1,-,TRBJ1-1,few,CASSLVGQDTEAFF,TGCGCCAGCAGCTTGGTGGGGCAGGACACTGAAGCTTTCTTT
TRBV9,-,TRBJ1-2,-,CASSAEGKNYGYTF,TGTGCCAGCAGCGCCGAAGGGAAGAACTATGGCTACACCTTC